The next 32 T cell receptor beta chains were all read from a single sample in a study of cytomegalovirus exposure and HLA in healthy donors. The PCR used 60 Vbeta and 13 Jbeta primers. The table came from immunoSEQ multiplex PCR; TCRdb's copy has only in-frame clones and leaves some out. The sample records some 110,000 clones, approximately 79% being singletons. The sequenced sample was PBMCs. The receptors were gathered from a man aged 60-69 years in good health and CMV-seropositive.

The chain links TRBV4-3 to TRBJ1-1; D gene unclear. Trimming left V 3 bases short and J 7 bases short, with 6 bases between. Germline V gives CDR1 LGHNA, CDR2 YSLEER. This CDR3 comprises 11 residues. CDR3 coding DNA: TGCGCCAGCAGCCACAGCGGTGAAGCTTTCTTT. Its protein product is CASSHSGEAFF.

This chain joins TRBV5-1 and TRBJ2-3, with unresolved D. This CDR3 has 13 amino acids. Germline CDR1 is SGHRS and CDR2 is YFSETQ. Trimming cost V 0 bases and J 6 bases, with 8 bases left between them. CDR3 in DNA: TGCGCCAGCAGCTTGGGCGCTGATGATACGCAGTATTTT. This encodes CASSLGADDTQYF.

The rearrangement uses TRBV29-1 and TRBJ2-3; 7 bases are a match to TRBD1. Trimming removed 1 base from V and 9 bases from J; junction bases left unmatched: 4. Germline V gene sequence: CDR1 SQVTM, CDR2 ANQGSEA. The CDR3 extends over 12 amino acids. Here the CDR3 DNA reads TGCAGCGTTGAAGGGGACAGTGGGACGCAGTATTTT. This codes for CSVEGDSGTQYF.

This chain uses TRBV28 with TRBJ1-5; TRBD1 might be the D (6 bases). The CDR3 extends over 17 amino acids. V was shortened by 3 bases and J by 10 bases, with 25 bases between the two germline ends. Germline V gene data show CDR1 as MDHEN and CDR2 as SYDVKM. CDR3: CASSLVPTVGQPGPQHF. As DNA, the CDR3 is TGTGCCAGCAGTTTGGTGCCAACCGTAGGACAGCCGGGACCCCAGCATTTT. Looking up the rest from reference TRBV28 and TRBJ1-5 gives the full variable domain: DVKVTQSSRYLVKRTGEKVFLECVQDMDHENMFWYRQDPGLGLRLIYFSYDVKMKEKGDIPEGYSVSREKKERFSLILESASTNQTSMYLCASSLVPTVGQPGPQHFGDGTRLSIL.

The rearrangement joins TRBV6-6 to TRBJ1-2, with TRBD1 matching over 10 bases. V lost 3 bases, J lost 6 bases, and 4 bases stayed unmatched. The CDR3 contains 14 residues. Per the germline V gene, CDR1 is MNHNY and CDR2 is SVGAGI (reference sequence). The CDR3 DNA reads as TGTGCCAGCAGTTATATTGACAGGGGGCATGGCTACACCTTC. Residues: CASSYIDRGHGYTF.

In DNA, the CDR3 is TGTGCCAGCAGAGTCGACAGGGTTATTGAAAAACTGTTTTTT. Residues: CASRVDRVIEKLFF. This chain connects TRBV6-1 to TRBJ1-4; TRBD1 matches 7 bases. The CDR3 is 14 residues long. The germline V gene has CDR1 MNHNS and CDR2 SASEGT. Trimming at V came to 6 bases and at J to 7 bases, leaving 8 bases not matched to a gene.

The J gene is TRBJ2-7, the V gene TRBV21-1; the table names TRBD1, a call not compared with the DNA. TRBV21-1 is a recognized pseudogene. There are 16 residues in the CDR3. This CDR3 reads CASSKVRDRTSYEQYF. CDR3 bases: TGTGCCAGCAGCAAAGTTAGGGACAGGACCTCCTACGAGCAGTACTTC.

The chain couples TRBV25-1 to TRBJ2-2, with D maybe TRBD1 (6 bases). Trimming pared 4 bases from V and 6 bases from J, leaving 12 bases between. Germline CDR1 MGHDK, CDR2 SYGVNS. The CDR3 is 14 residues long. CDR3 sequence: CASSGYAGAGELFF. The CDR3 nucleotides read TGTGCCAGCAGTGGATATGCAGGGGCCGGGGAGCTGTTTTTT.

The chain uses TRBV19 and TRBJ2-1, with 11 nucleotides matching TRBD2. The junction had 5 bases not matched to a gene; V was cut back by 5 bases and J by 5 bases. The germline gives CDR1 LNHDA, CDR2 SQIVND (reference sequence). This CDR3 is built from 15 residues. Here the CDR3 DNA reads TGTGCCAGTAGTGCTCTAGCGGGGGGCGACAATGAGCAGTTCTTC. It translates to CASSALAGGDNEQFF.

CDR3 in amino acids: CASSFRQGAPEQFF. The DNA of the CDR3 is TGTGCCAGCAGTTTTAGACAGGGGGCACCTGAGCAGTTCTTC. The chain couples TRBV5-4 to TRBJ2-1, with 10 positions matching TRBD1. Trimming at V came to 5 bases and at J to 9 bases, leaving 8 bases not matched to a gene. In germline, CDR1 is SGHNT, CDR2 YYREEE (reference sequence). CDR3 length: 14 residues.

The V and J genes are TRBV6-6 and TRBJ2-1, with D uncertain. The germline V gene has CDR1 MNHNY and CDR2 SVGAGI (reference sequence). This CDR3 spans 11 amino acids. The germline V and J ends were trimmed by 3 bases and 7 bases, with 4 bases remaining between them. CDR3 sequence: CASSYSNEQFF. The CDR3 nucleotides are TGTGCCAGCAGTTATAGTAATGAGCAGTTCTTC.

The gene calls are TRBV10-1 and TRBJ1-1, with D unclear. The V gene lost 1 base and the J gene lost 7 bases, with 10 bases spanning the gap. Germline V gives CDR1 WNHNN, CDR2 SYGVQD (reference sequence). This CDR3 comprises 13 residues. CDR3 sequence reads: CASSELRVGEAFF. The CDR3 DNA reads TGCGCCAGCAGTGAGTTGAGGGTGGGTGAAGCTTTCTTT.

V usage is TRBV7-3 and J usage is TRBJ2-1, with TRBD1 identical over 7 bases. V shed 7 bases and J 7 bases; nucleotides not matched to a gene: 7. The germline V gene has CDR1 SGHTA and CDR2 FQGTGA. CDR3 length equals 13 residues. As DNA, the CDR3 is TGTGCCAGCAAAAGGGGGCCGCGGAATGAGCAGTTCTTC. Protein sequence: CASKRGPRNEQFF.

The chain combines TRBV19 with TRBJ1-2; 8 bases are a match to TRBD1. CDR3 length: 15 amino acids. The V gene's germline CDR1 is LNHDA and CDR2 SQIVND (reference sequence). The V segment lost 6 bases and the J segment 8 bases; nucleotides outside the gene matches: 14. CDR3 bases: TGTGCCAGTAGCATCGTACACCAGGGGGCTCGGGGCTACACCTTC. This gives the protein CASSIVHQGARGYTF.

The chain recombines TRBV27 with TRBJ2-1; 11 nucleotides match TRBD2. The CDR3 spans 15 residues. V lost 5 bases to trimming and J lost 9 bases; unmatched junction nucleotides: 9. Germline assignment: CDR1 MNHEY and CDR2 SMNVEV (reference sequence). CDR3 amino acids: CASSVIAGGLGEQFF. Here the CDR3 DNA reads TGTGCCAGCAGTGTAATAGCGGGGGGGCTCGGTGAGCAGTTCTTC.

V gene TRBV7-9 combines with J gene TRBJ1-4, with 8 bases identical to TRBD1. The V gene end was trimmed by 1 base and the J gene end by 5 bases; junction bases not matched to a gene: 0. CDR3 length: 14 residues. CDR1 and CDR2 (germline): SEHNR, FQNEAQ (reference sequence). CDR3 region: CASSLGQGNEKLFF. The DNA for the CDR3 is TGTGCCAGCAGCTTAGGACAGGGGAATGAAAAACTGTTTTTT.

V and J are TRBV6-5 and TRBJ1-5; no clear D gene. V was cut by 0 bases and J by 10 bases, with 13 bases left in between. The CDR3 totals 14 residues. CDR1 is MNHEY and CDR2 is SVGAGI in the germline V gene. In DNA, the CDR3 is TGTGCCAGCAGTTACTCGGGAGCGGAGAGACCCCAGCATTTT. Protein sequence: CASSYSGAERPQHF.

This chain uses TRBV10-2 with TRBJ2-2; no clear D gene. Germline CDR1 and CDR2: WSHSY and SAAADI. This CDR3 is built from 12 residues. Trimming shortened V by 3 bases and J by 8 bases, and 7 bases separated the two germline ends. This CDR3 reads CASSEALGELFF. CDR3 DNA: TGCGCCAGCAGTGAAGCCTTGGGGGAGCTGTTTTTT.

This clone has just one count. The CDR3 loop reads CASGRGGGGSDTEAFF. The CDR3 DNA sequence: TGTGCCAGCGGCCGAGGGGGTGGTGGCAGTGACACTGAAGCTTTCTTT. This rearrangement joins TRBV6-6 to TRBJ1-1; perhaps TRBD1 as D (6 bases). Trimming took off 8 bases at V and 3 bases at J, with 22 bases between the two ends. The CDR3 contains 16 residues. Germline V CDR1 and CDR2: MNHNY, SVGAGI (reference sequence).

This clone was counted once. The CDR3 DNA sequence: TGTGCCAGCAGCTTAACTGGTCTAGGGGGGAGGGGGACCCAGTACTTC. Translation: CASSLTGLGGRGTQYF. V is TRBV11-2 and J is TRBJ2-5; perhaps TRBD2 as D (7 bases). V lost 2 bases to trimming and J lost 7 bases, with 20 bases between them. This CDR3 has 16 residues. Germline V gene sequence: CDR1 SGHAT, CDR2 FQNNGV.

The chain uses TRBV5-1 and TRBJ2-5; no clear D. CDR1 and CDR2 from the germline V gene are SGHRS and YFSETQ. The CDR3 extends over 14 amino acids. V was pared by 1 base and J by 1 base, with 8 bases between. The CDR3: CASSLIRVQETQYF. Written as DNA, the CDR3 is TGCGCCAGCAGCTTGATCCGGGTCCAAGAGACCCAGTACTTC.

This clone was seen only once. This chain connects TRBV29-1 to TRBJ2-5, with 7 nucleotides matching TRBD1. The CDR3 totals 12 residues. Germline V gives CDR1 SQVTM, CDR2 ANQGSEA. The junction had 1 base not matched to a gene; V was cut back by 2 bases and J by 4 bases. The CDR3 is CSVEHRGETQYF. The CDR3 DNA reads as TGCAGCGTTGAACACAGGGGAGAGACCCAGTACTTC.

The CDR3 loop reads CASGDRGGTGELFF. In DNA form, the CDR3 reads TGTGCCAGCGGGGACAGGGGCGGGACCGGGGAGCTGTTTTTT. This chain connects TRBV13 to TRBJ2-2, with 10 bases aligning to TRBD1. The CDR3 loop spans 14 amino acids. V gave up 8 bases and J gave up 5 bases; unmatched junction bases: 5. Germline V CDR1 and CDR2: PRHDT, FYEKMQ (reference sequence).

This sequence joins TRBV7-8 and TRBJ2-3, with D perhaps matching TRBD1 (5 bases). The V and J ends lost 0 bases and 1 base respectively, with 8 bases between them. The CDR3 has 15 residues. CDR1 is SGHVS, CDR2 FQNEAQ, per germline. DNA for the CDR3: TGTGCCAGCAGCTTAGCCACAGGTCGCACAGATACGCAGTATTTT. This encodes CASSLATGRTDTQYF.

The chain joins TRBV7-5 to TRBJ1-6. TRBV7-5 represents a pseudogene. The CDR3 is 13 residues long. CDR3: CASSLFENSPLHF. The CDR3 nucleotides read TGTGCCAGCAGCTTATTCGAGAATTCACCCCTCCACTTT.

This clone turned up a few times. The V call is TRBV19, the J call TRBJ2-7, with D maybe TRBD2 (6 bases). Germline-derived CDR1 and CDR2 are LNHDA and SQIVND (reference sequence). Trimming took off 7 bases at V and 1 base at J, with 17 bases between the two ends. The CDR3 spans 15 residues. CDR3 nucleotide sequence: TGTGCCAGTAACACCGGGGGACTGCCTTCCTACGAGCAGTACTTC. It is translated as CASNTGGLPSYEQYF.

In this sample, this clone turned up a few times. The chain recombines TRBV6-6 with TRBJ2-3; 9 bases align to TRBD2. Germline V gene data show CDR1 as MNHNY and CDR2 as SVGAGI (reference sequence). The CDR3 length is 15 residues. V shed 6 bases, J shed 9 bases, and the junction held 13 bases outside the gene matches. The CDR3 sequence is CASSYDSGGLPTQYF. CDR3 in DNA: TGTGCCAGCAGCTACGATAGCGGGGGCCTCCCGACGCAGTATTTT.

The J gene is TRBJ2-3, the V gene TRBV19, with 8 nucleotides matching TRBD2. CDR3 length: 14 amino acids. CDR1 is LNHDA and CDR2 is SQIVND in the germline V gene (reference sequence). V was clipped by 8 bases and J by 2 bases; unmatched bases: 6. CDR3 sequence reads: CASGVAGSTDTQYF. CDR3 sequence (DNA): TGTGCCAGTGGGGTAGCGGGGTCCACAGATACGCAGTATTTT.

The rearrangement joins TRBV28 to TRBJ2-7, with D unresolved. The germline V gene encodes CDR1 MDHEN and CDR2 SYDVKM. The CDR3 length is 13 residues. Between the trimmed V and J ends, which lost 5 bases and 2 bases, there was a span of 10 bases. Written as DNA, the CDR3 is TGTGCCAGCAGTCCCTACCCAACCTACGAGCAGTACTTC. Translated: CASSPYPTYEQYF.

V gene TRBV27 combines with J gene TRBJ1-5; TRBD1 aligns across 8 bases. V trimming: 6 bases; J trimming: 6 bases; junction bases outside the gene matches: 7. The germline V gene has CDR1 MNHEY and CDR2 SMNVEV (reference sequence). This CDR3 is built from 14 residues. In DNA form, the CDR3 reads TGTGCCAGCAGCCCGACAGGGGCAGGTCAGCCCCAGCATTTT. Translating gives CASSPTGAGQPQHF.

In its sample, this clone was seen once. V gene TRBV5-6 combines with J gene TRBJ2-1, with a possible D match to TRBD2 (6 bases). CDR3 length: 13 amino acids. V lost 4 bases and J lost 10, with 15 bases in between. From germline, CDR1 is SGHDT and CDR2 YYEEEE. The CDR3 DNA follows: TGTGCCAGCAGCCCCGCTAGCGCTCGGGAGCAGTTCTTC. Encoded protein: CASSPASAREQFF.

V and J are TRBV2 and TRBJ1-5, with D uncertain. The CDR3 extends over 15 amino acids. V lost 2 bases and J 1 base, leaving 9 bases between the germline ends. Germline V gene sequence: CDR1 SNHLY, CDR2 FYNNEI. CDR3 nucleotides: TGTGCCAGCAGTGAATCGCGCCCGAGCAATCAGCCCCAGCATTTT. Protein: CASSESRPSNQPQHF.